These 26 T cell receptor beta chains were sequenced from one sample in a study of CD8 T cells in ankylosing spondylitis. No antigen has been identified for these receptors. Regarding the study as a whole: There was a TCR beta motif, made of several highly homologous variants, that appeared characteristic of ankylosing spondylitis blood.

Each CDR3 protein gets one entry after TCRdb re-called the 5' RACE reads with MiXCR. Among about 540,000 distinct CDR3 sequences, about 13% were seen once, and the ten largest hold 6.8%. The sample taken for sequencing was blood, either unsorted or a sorted T cell fraction (not recorded which). The origin of the receptors is a male donor with ankylosing spondylitis.

This clonotype was seen a handful of times. The chain is built from TRBV21-1 and TRBJ2-1; the table's D call TRBD1 went unverified against the DNA. TRBV21-1 is flagged as a pseudogene. The CDR3 is 16 amino acids. Here the CDR3 reads CASSKDRDSPYNEQFF. CDR3 in DNA: TGTGCCAGCAGCAAAGACCGGGATTCCCCGTACAATGAGCAGTTCTTC.

The chain uses TRBV3-1 and TRBJ2-2; 7 bases fit TRBD2. Germline V gene data show CDR1 as LGHDT and CDR2 as YNNKEL (reference sequence). This CDR3 is built from 14 residues. V lost 4 bases, J lost 3 bases, and 2 bases stayed unmatched. In DNA form, the CDR3 reads TGTGCCAGCAGCCGTGGGGGGGACACCGGGGAGCTGTTTTTT. It translates to CASSRGGDTGELFF.

Only a few counts were recorded for this clonotype. The genes are TRBV20-1 and TRBJ2-1, with D maybe TRBD2 (6 bases). Deletions cut 6 bases from V and 2 bases from J, with 14 bases between. Per germline, CDR1 DFQATT and CDR2 SNEGSKA (reference sequence). CDR3 length: 14 residues. Here the CDR3 reads CSALGSPPYNEQFF. The DNA for the CDR3 is TGCAGTGCCCTCGGGAGCCCCCCCTACAATGAGCAGTTCTTC.

As concerns this clonotype: Since the CDR3 does not end with the conserved phenylalanine or tryptophan, this likely comes from a read error. The rearrangement joins TRBV20-1 to TRBJ1-1; D gene unclear. CDR1 is DFQATT, CDR2 SNEGSKA, per germline (reference sequence). The CDR3 totals 11 residues. V shed 3 bases and J shed 5 bases, with 7 bases lying between them. In nucleotides, the CDR3 is TGCAGTGCTAGTAAGAAAACTGAAGCTTTCCTT. It yields the protein CSASKKTEAFL.

There are a few counts of this clonotype. The chain employs TRBV7-8 and TRBJ1-2; D ambiguous. The CDR3 is made up of 13 amino acids. V gave up 3 bases and J gave up 14 bases, with 19 bases separating them. Germline V lookup: CDR1 SGHVS, CDR2 FQNEAQ. CDR3 DNA: TGTGCCAGCAGCTTGGGATTTCCCGACCGGAGAACCTTC. The encoded protein is CASSLGFPDRRTF.

This clonotype turned up a few times. The chain is built from TRBV11-2 and TRBJ2-3, with D unresolved. This CDR3 comprises 15 residues. V was shortened by 4 bases and J by 2 bases, with 13 bases between the two germline ends. Per germline, CDR1 SGHAT and CDR2 FQNNGV. CDR3 protein: CASSSLTEYTDTQYF. CDR3 DNA: TGTGCCAGCAGCTCGCTTACGGAGTACACAGATACGCAGTATTTT.

This clonotype was counted at least ten times. The chain uses TRBV10-3 and TRBJ2-1, with 7 bases fitting TRBD2. The length of the CDR3 is 14 residues. Germline V gives CDR1 ENHRY, CDR2 SYGVKD. Germline trimming cut 3 bases from V and 3 bases from J; bases unmatched to any gene: 2. The CDR3, as DNA: TGTGCCATCAGTGATGCGGGAGACTACAATGAGCAGTTCTTC. This gives the protein CAISDAGDYNEQFF.

The CDR3 DNA reads as TGTGCCAGCAGCTTTAGTACCCCGGGCACAGATACGCAGTATTTT. Translating it yields CASSFSTPGTDTQYF. V is TRBV7-2 and J is TRBJ2-3; no clear D gene. The V and J ends lost 3 bases and 1 base respectively, with 11 bases between them. The CDR3 is made up of 15 amino acids. Germline V CDR1 and CDR2: SGHTA, FQGNSA.

Here the CDR3 reads CASSPDSASQETQYF. The CDR3 nucleotides read TGTGCCAGCAGTCCGGACAGCGCGAGCCAAGAGACCCAGTACTTC. This chain connects TRBV5-4 to TRBJ2-5, with a tentative D call TRBD1 (6 bases). The CDR3 extends over 15 amino acids. V was shortened by 5 bases and J by 1 base, with 15 bases between the two germline ends. Germline-derived CDR1 and CDR2 are SGHNT and YYREEE (reference sequence).

The chain recombines TRBV5-1 with TRBJ2-1, with 11 bases aligning to TRBD2. Germline V gene data show CDR1 as SGHRS and CDR2 as YFSETQ. The trim removed 3 bases at V and 2 bases at J, leaving 13 bases unmatched. This CDR3 contains 19 residues. The CDR3 spells CASSSWDRSTSGAYNEQFF. The CDR3 DNA reads TGCGCCAGCAGCTCCTGGGACCGGTCGACTAGCGGGGCCTACAATGAGCAGTTCTTC.

Ten or more counts support this clonotype. The chain combines TRBV29-1 with TRBJ2-2; D is uncertain. CDR3 size: 15 residues. Germline V gives CDR1 SQVTM, CDR2 ANQGSEA. The V gene lost 7 bases and the J gene lost 0 bases, with 15 bases spanning the gap. CDR3 loop: CSARGSDANTGELFF. As DNA, the CDR3 is TGCAGCGCACGCGGCTCAGATGCGAACACCGGGGAGCTGTTTTTT.

This chain links TRBV30 with TRBJ2-7; 11 nucleotides match TRBD2. The germline V gene encodes CDR1 GTSNPN and CDR2 SVGIG (reference sequence). There are 13 residues in the CDR3. Losses at the gene ends were 1 base for V and 9 bases for J; bases not matched to a gene: 5. CDR3 nucleotides: TGTGCCTGGAGTGGACTAGCGGGAATGGGGCAGTACTTC. Its translation is CAWSGLAGMGQYF.

This clonotype was picked up a small number of times. The genes are TRBV10-1 and TRBJ2-3; the D is unclear. CDR1 is WNHNN and CDR2 is SYGVQD in the germline V gene (reference sequence). Trimming stripped 3 bases from V and 2 bases from J, with 12 bases between. The CDR3 length is 15 residues. The CDR3 loop reads CASSDPTDHTDTQYF. DNA of the CDR3: TGCGCCAGCAGTGACCCGACCGACCACACAGATACGCAGTATTTT.

For the CDR3, the DNA is TGCGCCAGCACTATGACAGGGAACACTGAAGCTTTCTTT. Translation gives CASTMTGNTEAFF. This chain connects TRBV10-2 to TRBJ1-1, with D possibly TRBD1 on 6 matching bases. V shed 7 bases and J shed 1 base, with 10 bases lying between them. The CDR3 spans 13 residues. Germline loops: CDR1 WSHSY, CDR2 SAAADI.

In this sample, this clonotype turned up a few times. This chain uses TRBV11-2 with TRBJ2-3, with TRBD2 matching 9 bases. This CDR3 has 18 amino acids. V lost 0 bases to trimming and J lost 4 bases; unmatched junction nucleotides: 11. Germline V gene sequence: CDR1 SGHAT, CDR2 FQNNGV. CDR3 in DNA: TGTGCCAGCAGCTTAGATCAACGGCGGCGGGAGGGCGCAGATACGCAGTATTTT. It specifies CASSLDQRRREGADTQYF.

This clonotype has just a few counts. The chain has TRBV10-3 and TRBJ2-7; 7 bases are a match to TRBD1. Germline V gene data show CDR1 as ENHRY and CDR2 as SYGVKD. Trimming cost V 2 bases and J 2 bases; bases outside gene matches: 6. This CDR3 spans 15 amino acids. The CDR3 region is CAISEPLQGTYEQYF. The CDR3 bases are TGTGCCATCAGTGAGCCATTACAGGGGACCTACGAGCAGTACTTC.

The genes are TRBV13 and TRBJ2-1, with TRBD2 matching 8 bases. The CDR3 is made up of 17 amino acids. The V gene's germline CDR1 is PRHDT and CDR2 FYEKMQ (reference sequence). V lost 8 bases, J lost 2 bases, and 14 bases stayed unmatched. The CDR3 is CASLRIEGRGAYNEQFF. The CDR3 DNA is TGTGCCAGCCTGAGGATCGAGGGGCGGGGGGCCTACAATGAGCAGTTCTTC.

Only a few counts were recorded for this clonotype. One end of the junction fails to match germline, which may point to a read error. This sequence joins TRBV29-1 and TRBJ2-5; D is perhaps TRBD1 (6 bases). This CDR3 is built from 13 residues. Germline-derived CDR1 and CDR2 are SQVTM and ANQGSEA. CDR3 in DNA: TGCAGCGATGAACCTGGGACACGGGAGACCCAGTACTTC. Amino acids: CSDEPGTRETQYF. The complete variable domain, with remaining parts taken from reference TRBV29-1 and TRBJ2-5, reads SAVISQKPSRDICQRGTSLTIQCQVDSQVTMMFWYRQQPGQSLTLIATANQGSEATYESGFVIDKFPISRPNLTFSTLTVSNMSPEDSSIYLCSDEPGTRETQYFGPGTRLLVL.

The chain employs TRBV24-1 and TRBJ1-2; possibly TRBD1 for D (5 bases). V shed 4 bases and J shed 6 bases, with 17 bases lying between them. Germline-derived CDR1 and CDR2 are KGHDR and SFDVKD. CDR3 length: 15 residues. The CDR3 sequence is CATSDDALGLDGYTF. In DNA form, the CDR3 reads TGTGCCACCAGTGACGACGCTTTGGGGCTCGATGGCTACACCTTC.

The rearrangement uses TRBV25-1 and TRBJ1-5; D is perhaps TRBD1 (5 bases). Germline V gives CDR1 MGHDK, CDR2 SYGVNS. There are 14 residues in the CDR3. V lost 9 bases and J 0 bases, leaving 12 bases between the germline ends. The CDR3 DNA sequence: TGTGCCAGTGGGACGGAGTATAGCAATCAGCCCCAGCATTTT. It is translated as CASGTEYSNQPQHF.

This clonotype was detected a few times. The J gene is TRBJ1-4, the V gene TRBV5-1; D remains unclear. The CDR3 loop spans 14 amino acids. Germline V gene sequence: CDR1 SGHRS, CDR2 YFSETQ. V dropped 0 bases and J dropped 4 bases, with 7 bases sitting between them. The CDR3 nucleotides read TGCGCCAGCAGCTTGGGCTACCTTAATGAAAAACTGTTTTTT. This sequence encodes CASSLGYLNEKLFF.

This rearrangement joins TRBV5-1 to TRBJ1-3; D gene uncertain. The CDR3 spans 14 residues. The germline V gene has CDR1 SGHRS and CDR2 YFSETQ. V gave up 6 bases and J gave up 0 bases, with 10 bases separating them. The CDR3, as DNA: TGCGCCAGCACCTCCTCACTCTCTGGAAACACCATATATTTT. Amino acids: CASTSSLSGNTIYF.

CDR3 amino acids: CASRGFEERNTEAFF. The CDR3 DNA reads as TGTGCCAGCCGCGGTTTCGAGGAAAGAAACACTGAAGCTTTCTTT. The chain is built from TRBV11-1 and TRBJ1-1, with D uncertain. Between the trimmed V and J ends, which lost 8 bases and 2 bases, there was a span of 18 bases. The CDR3 is 15 amino acids. From germline, CDR1 is SGHAT and CDR2 FQDESV (reference sequence). The complete variable domain, with remaining parts taken from reference TRBV11-1 and TRBJ1-1, reads EAEVAQSPRYKITEKSQAVAFWCDPISGHATLYWYRQILGQGPELLVQFQDESVVDDSQLPKDRFSAERLKGVDSTLKIQPAELGDSAMYLCASRGFEERNTEAFFGQGTRLTVV.

This clonotype was seen only a few times. This chain links TRBV20-1 with TRBJ2-7, with a tentative D call TRBD1 (8 bases). This CDR3 region has 15 residues. Germline-derived CDR1 and CDR2 are DFQATT and SNEGSKA (reference sequence). Trimming removed 2 bases at V and 4 bases at J, with 18 bases between. CDR3 sequence reads: CSARPRTGRGYEQYF. In nucleotides, the CDR3 is TGCAGTGCTAGACCCAGGACAGGGAGGGGGTACGAGCAGTACTTC.

This clonotype was seen a few times. CDR3 amino acids: CSVYGTGGRYGYTF. CDR3 bases: TGCAGCGTTTACGGGACAGGGGGCAGGTATGGCTACACCTTC. The chain carries TRBV29-1 and TRBJ1-2, with 12 bases that match TRBD1. The ends lost 5 bases at V and 5 bases at J; junction bases unmatched: 6. Germline V gene lookup returns CDR1 SQVTM and CDR2 ANQGSEA. The CDR3 is 14 residues long.

The chain couples TRBV24-1 to TRBJ1-1; 8 bases line up with TRBD1. This CDR3 comprises 15 residues. Per the germline V gene, CDR1 is KGHDR and CDR2 is SFDVKD. J gave up 0 bases and V 4 bases, and 3 bases lay outside the gene matches. The CDR3: CATSDATGVNTEAFF. The CDR3 region has the DNA TGTGCCACCAGTGACGCGACAGGGGTGAACACTGAAGCTTTCTTT.